The present T cell receptor beta chain was sequenced within a study of cytomegalovirus exposure and HLA in healthy donors. Primers: 60 Vbeta forward and 13 Jbeta reverse. The table came from immunoSEQ multiplex PCR; TCRdb's copy has only in-frame clones and leaves some out. Of roughly 120,000 clones in the sample, approximately 73% were seen once. This CDR3 has 15 residues. CDR1 and CDR2 from the germline V gene are MNHEY and SMNVEV (reference sequence). Trimming took 4 bases from V and 3 from J; bases not matched to a gene: 6. V is TRBV27 and J is TRBJ2-5; 9 nucleotides align to TRBD2. The source is a man aged 60 to 69 in good health and CMV-seropositive. The sequenced sample was PBMCs. DNA of the CDR3: TGTGCCAGCAGTTGGTCGCTAGCGGGGAAAGAGACCCAGTACTTC. This codes for CASSWSLAGKETQYF.